The 2 T cell receptor beta chains below all came from one sample that was sequenced in a study of Graves' ophthalmopathy and Graves' hyperthyroidism. The study amplified TCR beta CDR3 regions using RNA transcripts. HTBI primers were used in a first-round RT-PCR, which preceded a second-round multiplex PCR. MiXCR was run by TCRdb on the multiplex PCR reads, yielding one entry per CDR3 protein. The sample has 450,000 or so distinct CDR3 sequences; approximately 15% are singletons. Sample: blood. The source is a woman in her 30s with Graves' ophthalmopathy.

This clonotype was picked up a small number of times. A much larger clone sits a single nucleotide away, making a read error possible. The V gene is TRBV28, the J gene TRBJ2-5, with 9 bases lining up with TRBD2. The CDR3 has 14 amino acids. In germline, CDR1 is MDHEN, CDR2 SYDVKM. CDR3 bases: TGTGCCAGCAGTGGCGCTAGCGGGGTAGAGACCAAGTACTTC. Its protein is CASSGASGVETKYF.

V is TRBV9 and J is TRBJ2-5; D may be TRBD1 or TRBD2 (5 bases each). From germline, CDR1 is SGDLS and CDR2 YYNGEE. With 0 bases removed from V and 4 bases from J, the gap between germline ends came to 13 bases. CDR3 length: 15 amino acids. CDR3 region: CASSVEGTNGETQYF. The CDR3 DNA sequence: TGTGCCAGCAGCGTAGAGGGGACCAACGGAGAGACCCAGTACTTC.